This note documents a single T cell receptor (beta chain) sequence. This entry belongs to a study of blood T cell repertoires in COVID-19. Across the whole study: Researchers got acute and convalescent COVID-19 samples from the United States, Italy and Spain. From T cells, B-cell-depleted T cells, or PBMCs came the material, which was cDNA or gDNA.

Measured with immunoSEQ multiplex PCR; TCRdb has only the in-frame clones, and not every one. The repertoire holds roughly 120,000 clones, with more than 75% as singletons. The V gene's germline CDR1 is PRHDT and CDR2 FYEKMQ (reference sequence). The V gene lost 0 bases and the J gene lost 0 bases, with 9 bases spanning the gap. The CDR3 contains 15 residues. Sequenced sample: peripheral blood. The source of this sequence is a man aged 35 to 55 with acute or convalescent COVID-19. The chain carries TRBV13 and TRBJ2-7; possible D gene TRBD2, 6 bases. The CDR3 coding sequence is TGTGCCAGCAGCTTAGGTGGGGACTCCTCCTACGAGCAGTACTTC. Residues: CASSLGGDSSYEQYF.